This T cell receptor (beta chain) was captured in a study of cytomegalovirus exposure and HLA in healthy donors. V was clipped by 1 base and J by 6 bases; unmatched bases: 7. CDR1 SGHNT and CDR2 YYREEE come from the germline V gene (reference sequence). The length of the CDR3 is 15 residues. PCR amplification relied on 60 Vbeta primers (plus 13 Jbeta primers). Clones were read by immunoSEQ multiplex PCR, and TCRdb kept only the in-frame ones, dropping some. Found here are about 120,000 clones, about 68% of them singletons; the top ten hold roughly 10%. The chain carries TRBV5-4 and TRBJ2-7, with TRBD2 identical over 10 bases. This clonotype was obtained from a woman in her thirties or forties in good health and CMV-seropositive. The sample comprised PBMCs. The CDR3, as DNA: TGTGCCAGCAGCTTGAAGCGGGAGGGCCTCGGCGAGCAGTACTTC. Protein: CASSLKREGLGEQYF. Filled out from reference TRBV5-4 and TRBJ2-7, the complete variable domain reads ETGVTQSPTHLIKTRGQQVTLRCSSQSGHNTVSWYQQALGQGPQFIFQYYREEENGRGNFPPRFSGLQFPNYSSELNVNALELDDSALYLCASSLKREGLGEQYFGPGTRLTVT.